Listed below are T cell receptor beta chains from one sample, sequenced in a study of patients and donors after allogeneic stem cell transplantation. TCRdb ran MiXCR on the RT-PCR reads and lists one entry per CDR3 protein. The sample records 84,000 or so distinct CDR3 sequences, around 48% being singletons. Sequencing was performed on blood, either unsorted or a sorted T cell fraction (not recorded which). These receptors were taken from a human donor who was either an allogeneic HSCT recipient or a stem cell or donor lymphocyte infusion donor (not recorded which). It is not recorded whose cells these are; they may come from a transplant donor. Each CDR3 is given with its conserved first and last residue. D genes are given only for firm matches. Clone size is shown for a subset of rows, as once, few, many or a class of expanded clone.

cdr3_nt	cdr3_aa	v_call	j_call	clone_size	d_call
TGCAGCGTTGAAATGGGGGTTAATGGCTACACCTTC	CSVEMGVNGYTF	TRBV29-1	TRBJ1-2	few	.
TGTGCCAGCAGGTTGGGACTTGCTGATCAGCCCCAGCATTTT	CASRLGLADQPQHF	TRBV5-6	TRBJ1-5	.	.
TGTGCCAGCAGTTACGAAGTCCCGACTCCTTTTAAGGAAAAACTGTTTTTT	CASSYEVPTPFKEKLFF	TRBV6-5	TRBJ1-4	.	.
TGTGCCAGCAGCTTGAGAAAGTATCAGCCCCAGCATTTT	CASSLRKYQPQHF	TRBV5-6	TRBJ1-5	.	.
TGTGCCACCGAGGGGGCGGATTACATGAACACTGAAGCTTTCTTT	CATEGADYMNTEAFF	TRBV28	TRBJ1-1	.	TRBD1
TGTGCCAGCAGTTACAGACCCCTTCGGGAGAAGTACGACGAGCAGTACTTC	CASSYRPLREKYDEQYF	TRBV6-5	TRBJ2-7	.	.
TGTGCCAGCAGTTCCTGGGGACTAGCGGGGACAGGAAACTACGAGCAGTACTTC	CASSSWGLAGTGNYEQYF	TRBV28	TRBJ2-7	many	TRBD2
TGTGCCATCAGTGAGTCTATGATAGGGCGGTTCACTGAAGCTTTCTTT	CAISESMIGRFTEAFF	TRBV10-3	TRBJ1-1	.	.
TGTGCCAGCACCCCCGGGGGGGGGTTCAATCAGCCCCAGCATTTT	CASTPGGGFNQPQHF	TRBV28	TRBJ1-5	few	.
TGTGCCAGCACCAAGAGGATTACAGGGACTGAAGCTTTCTTT	CASTKRITGTEAFF	TRBV7-2	TRBJ1-1	few	.
TGTGCCAGCAGTTTAGGTATCGGGGCCGGACAGGGGTATGGCTACACCTTC	CASSLGIGAGQGYGYTF	TRBV28	TRBJ1-2	few	TRBD1
TGTGCCAGCAGTTTAAGTCAGGCCGGCAATCAGCCCCAGCATTTT	CASSLSQAGNQPQHF	TRBV28	TRBJ1-5	.	.
TGTGCCAGCAGTTTCATTGCTCTGTTAATGGGGGAGCTGTTTTTT	CASSFIALLMGELFF	TRBV12-3/TRBV12-4	TRBJ2-2	once	.
TGTGCCATCAGTGATACGGACATCTATGGCTACACCTTC	CAISDTDIYGYTF	TRBV10-3	TRBJ1-2	.	.
TGTGCCATCAGCGATAGGGGGGATTACACTGAAGCTTTCTTT	CAISDRGDYTEAFF	TRBV10-3	TRBJ1-1	few	.
TGTGCCAGCAGTTTTTGGAATCAGCCCCAGCATTTT	CASSFWNQPQHF	TRBV28	TRBJ1-5	.	.
TGTGCCAGCAGTGAGGCAGGGGGAGGTCAGCCCCAGCATTTT	CASSEAGGGQPQHF	TRBV6-1	TRBJ1-5	.	TRBD1
TGTGCCAGCATCGCCCACGGAGGGAAAGAAGCTTTCTTT	CASIAHGGKEAFF	TRBV6-2/TRBV6-3	TRBJ1-1	few	.
TGCAGTGCTATGCCCACTCTCGACAGTGAAGCTTTCTTT	CSAMPTLDSEAFF	TRBV20-1	TRBJ1-1	.	.
TGCGCCAGCAGCTTGGAGGGGAACAGAAACACCATATATTTT	CASSLEGNRNTIYF	TRBV5-1	TRBJ1-3	.	.
TGTGCCAGCAGCGTAGAGGGACAGGGCGGCGAAAAACTGTTTTTT	CASSVEGQGGEKLFF	TRBV9	TRBJ1-4	.	TRBD1
TGCGCCAGCAGCCCCTCCCGCGGGGTAAGGCAGCCCCAGCATTTT	CASSPSRGVRQPQHF	TRBV4-1	TRBJ1-5	.	.
TGCAGTGCTATCATGCGGGAGGGTAATGGGAATGAGCAGTTCTTC	CSAIMREGNGNEQFF	TRBV20-1	TRBJ2-1	.	TRBD2
TGTGCCAGCAGCTTGGCTTACGGACTAGCGGGAGAGTTCGATGAGCAGTTCTTC	CASSLAYGLAGEFDEQFF	TRBV11-1	TRBJ2-1	.	TRBD2
TGTGCCAGCAGCCCTCCGCCCCAGGGGGAGGACACTGAAGCTTTCTTT	CASSPPPQGEDTEAFF	TRBV7-9	TRBJ1-1	.	TRBD1
TGTGCCAGCAGCCAGAAGACGGGGAACACCATATATTTT	CASSQKTGNTIYF	TRBV6-5	TRBJ1-3	.	.
TGTGCCAGCAGCGTAGGGCAGAACTACAATGAGCAGTTCTTC	CASSVGQNYNEQFF	TRBV9	TRBJ2-1	.	.
TGTGCCAGCAGTTATTTGAACACTGAAGCTTTCTTT	CASSYLNTEAFF	TRBV6-2/TRBV6-3	TRBJ1-1	.	.
TGCGCCAGCAGCCAAACCGGGATGGGACAGCCCCAGCATTTT	CASSQTGMGQPQHF	TRBV5-1	TRBJ1-5	.	.
TGTGCCAGCAAGACTCCGGGACAGGGTGGAAGGTATGGCTACACCTTC	CASKTPGQGGRYGYTF	TRBV28	TRBJ1-2	.	TRBD1
TGTGCCAGCAGTTTAGAGAGGGGGTCCTTTATGAACACTGAAGCTTTCTTT	CASSLERGSFMNTEAFF	TRBV27	TRBJ1-1	few	.
TGCAGCCTAAATACTGTAACTAGACGCTCCTACAATGAGCAGTTCTTC	CSLNTVTRRSYNEQFF	TRBV29-1	TRBJ2-1	once	.
TGCGCCAGCAGCTTGCCCGAAGGAACGGGGTTTGATACGCAGTATTTT	CASSLPEGTGFDTQYF	TRBV5-1	TRBJ2-3	.	.
TGCAGCGTTGCCGGCCATCCAAGCAATCAGCCCCAGCATTTT	CSVAGHPSNQPQHF	TRBV29-1	TRBJ1-5	.	.
TGTGCCAGCAGGAAAACCTCTAGCGGGAGCTCCTACAATGAGCAGTTCTTC	CASRKTSSGSSYNEQFF	TRBV14	TRBJ2-1	few	TRBD2
TGTGCCAGCAGTCACAGACTAGCGGGAAACACCGGGGAGCTGTTTTTT	CASSHRLAGNTGELFF	TRBV6-2/TRBV6-3	TRBJ2-2	.	TRBD2
TGTGCCAGCAGCTTAGCCAGGATTGCAACTAATGAAAAACTGTTTTTT	CASSLARIATNEKLFF	TRBV7-8	TRBJ1-4	.	.
TGTGCCAGCCTTGGGGCCTACACTGAAGCTTTCTTT	CASLGAYTEAFF	TRBV6-2/TRBV6-3	TRBJ1-1	.	.
TGTGCCAGCAGCCGTCGGGGACGGAACTCAGATACGCAGTATTTT	CASSRRGRNSDTQYF	TRBV28	TRBJ2-3	.	.
TGTGCCAGCAGTCGCGCCCAGGGTTTCAATTCACCCCTCCACTTT	CASSRAQGFNSPLHF	TRBV27	TRBJ1-6	.	.
TGCAGTGCCCCAGGGCCCCGCTACACCTTC	CSAPGPRYTF	TRBV20-1	TRBJ1-2	once	.
TGCAGTGCCACCCGCCCAGGGGCTGGGGCCAACGTCCTGACTTTC	CSATRPGAGANVLTF	TRBV20-1	TRBJ2-6	.	.
TGCAGCGTTGAAAGACAGGGAGACACTGAAGCTTTCTTT	CSVERQGDTEAFF	TRBV29-1	TRBJ1-1	.	TRBD1
TGTGCCAGCAGCTCACCGAATAATTCACCCCTCCACTTT	CASSSPNNSPLHF	TRBV7-2	TRBJ1-6	.	.
TGTGCCAGCAGAGCCGGGACGGTGAACACTGAAGCTTTCTTT	CASRAGTVNTEAFF	TRBV6-2/TRBV6-3	TRBJ1-1	.	.
TGTGCCACCTCTGGGGACCGGTTGGGCTACACCTTC	CATSGDRLGYTF	TRBV15	TRBJ1-2	.	.
TGTGCCATCAGTCCGGCCAACGTCCTGACTTTC	CAISPANVLTF	TRBV10-3	TRBJ2-6	.	.
TGTGCCAGCAGGACGGTCCATAGCAATCAGCCCCAGCATTTT	CASRTVHSNQPQHF	TRBV28	TRBJ1-5	.	.
TGTGCCAGCAGCCCCGCGGTCTTC	CASSPAVF	TRBV7-9	TRBJ2-1	.	.
TGTGCCGGGGAGCGGAACACTGAAGCTTTCTTT	CAGERNTEAFF	TRBV30	TRBJ1-1	few	.
TGCGCCAGCAGCCAAGAAAGAGGGACCCTAAGCAATCAGCCCCAGCATTTT	CASSQERGTLSNQPQHF	TRBV4-1	TRBJ1-5	once	.
TGTGCCAGCAGTTACTTCGATAACACTGAAGCTTTCTTT	CASSYFDNTEAFF	TRBV6-5	TRBJ1-1	few	.
TGCAGTGCTAGACCGAGGGCCATATTTAGCTCCTACGAGCAGTACTTC	CSARPRAIFSSYEQYF	TRBV20-1	TRBJ2-7	.	.
TGTGCCAGCAGTTTGAGCGGTTCGCACGAGCAGTACTTC	CASSLSGSHEQYF	TRBV27	TRBJ2-7	.	.
TGTGCCAGCACCTTGGCCTGGACAGGGAACACTGAAGCTTTCTTT	CASTLAWTGNTEAFF	TRBV12-3/TRBV12-4	TRBJ1-1	.	TRBD1